The 5 T cell receptor beta chains given below trace back to one sample, sequenced in a study of T cells in narcolepsy. The data were produced by immunoSEQ multiplex PCR, yet TCRdb's version contains in-frame clones alone and is incomplete. The sample has some 30,000 clones; about four fifths are singletons. Sequenced sample: memory (CD45RA-) CD4+ T cells from blood. All receptors come from a human donor in good health.

The rearrangement uses TRBV5-1 and TRBJ1-4, with D possibly being TRBD1 (6 bases). This CDR3 contains 16 residues. From germline, CDR1 is SGHRS and CDR2 YFSETQ. V was trimmed by 4 bases and J by 5 bases, leaving 18 bases between them. CDR3 sequence (DNA): TGCGCCAGCAGCCGGGCAGGGGAAGCCGGGAATGAAAAACTGTTTTTT. Residues: CASSRAGEAGNEKLFF. Drawing the rest from reference TRBV5-1 and TRBJ1-4, the complete variable domain is KAGVTQTPRYLIKTRGQQVTLSCSPISGHRSVSWYQQTPGQGLQFLFEYFSETQRNKGNFPGRFSGRQFSNSRSEMNVSTLELGDSALYLCASSRAGEAGNEKLFFGSGTQLSVL.

The V and J genes are TRBV6-5 and TRBJ2-1, with D unresolved. The CDR3 runs 14 residues. CDR1 and CDR2 (germline): MNHEY, SVGAGI. Trimming stripped 0 bases from V and 4 bases from J, with 7 bases between. DNA of the CDR3: TGTGCCAGCAGTTACTCCCGGGTTTACAATGAGCAGTTCTTC. Encoded protein: CASSYSRVYNEQFF.

This clone turned up a few times. CDR3 sequence reads: CASSLIQGGRAYEQYF. In nucleotides, the CDR3 is TGTGCCAGCAGTTTAATACAGGGAGGAAGGGCCTACGAGCAGTACTTC. V and J are TRBV27 and TRBJ2-7; D may be TRBD1 or TRBD2 (6 bases each). The V end was cut by 2 bases, the J end by 2 bases, with 16 bases between. The V gene's germline CDR1 is MNHEY and CDR2 SMNVEV (reference sequence). This CDR3 spans 16 amino acids.

The rearrangement uses TRBV13 and TRBJ2-7; 10 bases are shared with TRBD1. The V segment lost 1 base and the J segment 1 base; nucleotides outside the gene matches: 1. There are 15 residues in the CDR3. CDR1 is PRHDT and CDR2 is FYEKMQ in the germline V gene (reference sequence). The CDR3 protein is CASSLEGQGSYEQYV. The DNA for the CDR3 is TGTGCCAGCAGCTTAGAGGGACAGGGGTCCTACGAGCAGTACGTC.

This chain connects TRBV14 to TRBJ2-1; D may be TRBD1 or TRBD2 (7 bases each). Germline values: CDR1 SGHDN, CDR2 FVKESK. Trimming took off 1 base at V and 4 bases at J, with 11 bases between the two ends. The CDR3 is made up of 15 amino acids. CDR3 sequence reads: CASSQAQGGYNEQFF. CDR3 bases: TGTGCCAGCAGCCAAGCTCAGGGGGGGTACAATGAGCAGTTCTTC.